The next 19 T cell receptor beta chains were all read from a single sample in a study of T cell responses to AZD1222 COVID-19 vaccine. The data were produced by immunoSEQ multiplex PCR, yet TCRdb's version contains in-frame clones alone and is incomplete. The sample has about 140,000 clones, roughly 90% seen once; the top ten hold about 5%. The sample consisted of peripheral blood, taken on day 0 of AZD1222 vaccination. The receptors shown here come from an adult in good health.

V and J are TRBV4-2 and TRBJ2-1; D unresolved. The V end was cut by 0 bases, the J end by 0 bases, with 9 bases between. Germline values: CDR1 LGHNA, CDR2 YNFKEQ. There are 16 residues in the CDR3. The CDR3 sequence is CASSQDLSSSYNEQFF. CDR3 in DNA: TGTGCCAGCAGCCAAGACTTATCGAGCTCCTACAATGAGCAGTTCTTC.

The chain joins TRBV6-5 to TRBJ1-1, with TRBD1 matching 9 bases. Germline V gives CDR1 MNHEY, CDR2 SVGAGI. The CDR3 extends over 14 amino acids. Trimming removed 6 bases from V and 1 base from J; junction bases left unmatched: 3. The CDR3, as DNA: TGTGCCAGCAGGAGGGGACAGGGGAACACTGAAGCTTTCTTT. As protein: CASRRGQGNTEAFF.

V is TRBV27 and J is TRBJ2-1; D is perhaps TRBD2 (6 bases). Germline V gene sequence: CDR1 MNHEY, CDR2 SMNVEV (reference sequence). The germline V and J ends were trimmed by 8 bases and 5 bases, with 7 bases remaining between them. This CDR3 contains 11 residues. The CDR3 reads CASWGDNEQFF. CDR3 sequence (DNA): TGTGCCAGCTGGGGGGACAATGAGCAGTTCTTC.

This chain connects TRBV19 to TRBJ1-2, with 8 bases matching TRBD1. V lost 4 bases to trimming and J lost 5 bases; unmatched junction nucleotides: 9. Germline values: CDR1 LNHDA, CDR2 SQIVND (reference sequence). The length of the CDR3 is 15 residues. CDR3 DNA sequence: TGTGCCAGTAGTAAACAGGGGGGGAGTGGATATGGCTACACCTTC. The encoded protein is CASSKQGGSGYGYTF.

The V call is TRBV19, the J call TRBJ1-5; a weak D match, TRBD1 (6 bases). V lost 8 bases and J 5 bases, leaving 13 bases between the germline ends. There are 13 residues in the CDR3. Germline CDR1 reads LNHDA; CDR2 reads SQIVND (reference sequence). The CDR3 DNA is TGTGCCAGTGGGGTCTGGGGGCATCAGCCCCAGCATTTT. This encodes CASGVWGHQPQHF.

DNA for the CDR3: TGCAGCGTTCCGCGCACGGAAGAGACCCAGTACTTC. It yields the protein CSVPRTEETQYF. The chain links TRBV29-1 to TRBJ2-5; no reliable D call. The germline CDR1 and CDR2 sequences are SQVTM and ANQGSEA. V shed 5 bases and J shed 3 bases, with 10 bases lying between them. CDR3 length: 12 residues. Using reference TRBV29-1 and TRBJ2-5 for the parts outside the CDR3, the full variable domain is SAVISQKPSRDICQRGTSLTIQCQVDSQVTMMFWYRQQPGQSLTLIATANQGSEATYESGFVIDKFPISRPNLTFSTLTVSNMSPEDSSIYLCSVPRTEETQYFGPGTRLLVL.

Concerning this clone: One junction end does not reproduce the germline sequence, and a read error may be involved. The chain has TRBV28 and TRBJ1-4; 7 nucleotides agree with TRBD1. Germline lookup yields CDR1 MDHEN and CDR2 SYDVKM. The CDR3 sequence is 14 residues long. CDR3 region: CSVGQPGGNEKLFF. The CDR3 coding sequence is TGCTCTGTGGGACAGCCCGGAGGTAATGAAAAACTGTTTTTT.

CDR3 sequence: CASSLLQGGEAFF. Written as DNA, the CDR3 is TGTGCCAGCAGCCTATTACAGGGGGGTGAAGCTTTCTTT. The chain joins TRBV28 to TRBJ1-1, with TRBD1 matching 8 bases. The CDR3 is 13 amino acids. Germline V CDR1 and CDR2: MDHEN, SYDVKM. J lost 7 bases, V lost 6 bases, and 7 bases had no gene match.

V gene TRBV27 combines with J gene TRBJ2-3; TRBD2 agrees at 7 bases. The length of the CDR3 is 15 residues. The V segment lost 5 bases and the J segment 3 bases; nucleotides outside the gene matches: 8. Germline CDR1 is MNHEY and CDR2 is SMNVEV (reference sequence). CDR3 sequence: CASSPSAGQTDTQYF. The CDR3 DNA follows: TGTGCCAGCAGTCCCTCAGCGGGGCAAACAGATACGCAGTATTTT.

The rearrangement uses TRBV7-9 and TRBJ1-5; the D gene is possibly TRBD1 (5 bases). V lost 3 bases to trimming and J lost 3 bases, with 9 bases between them. This CDR3 has 14 residues. Germline CDR1 and CDR2: SEHNR and FQNEAQ (reference sequence). The DNA for the CDR3 is TGTGCCAGCAGCTTTTCAGGGAACAATCAGCCCCAGCATTTT. It is translated as CASSFSGNNQPQHF.

V gene TRBV5-4 combines with J gene TRBJ2-7, with TRBD2 matching 10 bases. The CDR3 spans 16 residues. In germline, CDR1 is SGHNT, CDR2 YYREEE (reference sequence). Trimming took 4 bases from V and 1 from J; bases not matched to a gene: 8. The CDR3 sequence: CASSVGGLALSYEQYF. DNA for the CDR3: TGTGCCAGCAGCGTAGGGGGACTAGCGCTGTCCTACGAGCAGTACTTC.

In DNA, the CDR3 is TGTGCCAGCAGGGGCGACAGGACACAAGGCGGGGAGCTGTTTTTT. Translating it yields CASRGDRTQGGELFF. The chain links TRBV2 to TRBJ2-2; weak D call: TRBD1 (6 bases). CDR3 length: 15 residues. V was clipped by 6 bases and J by 7 bases, with 18 bases between them. Germline-derived CDR1 and CDR2 are SNHLY and FYNNEI.

The rearrangement links TRBV4-1 to TRBJ1-2; 9 nucleotides match TRBD1. The V and J ends lost 0 bases and 3 bases, in that order; junction bases with no gene match: 11. Looked up from germline, CDR1 is MGHRA and CDR2 is YSYEKL. CDR3 size: 18 residues. CDR3 region: CASSQEWDRDWVHYGYTF. The CDR3 nucleotides read TGCGCCAGCAGCCAAGAGTGGGACAGGGACTGGGTTCACTATGGCTACACCTTC.

The V call is TRBV24-1, the J call TRBJ2-1; D possibly uses TRBD1 or TRBD2 (5 bases each). Germline V lookup: CDR1 KGHDR, CDR2 SFDVKD. V lost 3 bases to trimming and J lost 4 bases, with 21 bases between them. The CDR3 spans 18 residues. Written as DNA, the CDR3 is TGTGCCACCAGTGATCAGGGTATAGGCCTTCGGACTTACAATGAGCAGTTCTTC. Amino acids: CATSDQGIGLRTYNEQFF.

This chain uses TRBV29-1 with TRBJ2-1, with 9 bases lining up with TRBD1. This CDR3 is built from 14 residues. Losses at the gene ends were 1 base for V and 12 bases for J; bases not matched to a gene: 10. The germline gives CDR1 SQVTM, CDR2 ANQGSEA. CDR3 bases: TGCAGCGTTGAAGCCTGGGACAGGGAATGGGGGCAGTTCTTC. Its protein product is CSVEAWDREWGQFF.

The chain is built from TRBV27 and TRBJ1-4; the match to TRBD1 covers 10 bases. Germline V gene lookup returns CDR1 MNHEY and CDR2 SMNVEV (reference sequence). With V trimmed by 2 bases and J by 5 bases, 2 bases remained unmatched. The CDR3 sequence is 15 residues long. CDR3 protein: CASSLTGQGNEKLFF. The CDR3 DNA sequence: TGTGCCAGCAGTTTAACGGGACAGGGGAATGAAAAACTGTTTTTT.

The V and J genes are TRBV9 and TRBJ1-2, with 7 bases that match TRBD1. CDR3 length: 16 amino acids. The ends lost 3 bases at V and 3 bases at J; junction bases unmatched: 11. Germline V gene data show CDR1 as SGDLS and CDR2 as YYNGEE. CDR3 protein: CASSESRDRPDYGYTF. The CDR3 DNA reads as TGTGCCAGCAGCGAGAGCCGGGACAGACCTGACTATGGCTACACCTTC. The entire variable domain, with the rest obtained from reference TRBV9 and TRBJ1-2, is as follows: DSGVTQTPKHLITATGQRVTLRCSPRSGDLSVYWYQQSLDQGLQFLIQYYNGEERAKGNILERFSAQQFPDLHSELNLSSLELGDSALYFCASSESRDRPDYGYTFGSGTRLTVV.

The gene calls are TRBV5-1 and TRBJ1-2; D not certain. CDR1 is SGHRS and CDR2 is YFSETQ in the germline V gene. The ends were cut back, 5 bases at V and 7 bases at J, with 15 bases in the middle. The CDR3 length is 13 residues. The CDR3, as DNA: TGCGCCAGCAGTGTCGGGTTAACGGGTGGCTACACCTTC. Protein sequence: CASSVGLTGGYTF.

The rearrangement joins TRBV18 to TRBJ2-5; D perhaps matches TRBD2 (6 bases). The CDR3 has 15 residues. Per the germline V gene, CDR1 is KGHSH and CDR2 is LQKENI. Between the trimmed V and J ends, which lost 4 bases and 5 bases, there was a span of 17 bases. CDR3 DNA: TGTGCCAGCTCACAAGCCTCGGGAGTCACGGAGACCCAGTACTTC. Residues: CASSQASGVTETQYF.